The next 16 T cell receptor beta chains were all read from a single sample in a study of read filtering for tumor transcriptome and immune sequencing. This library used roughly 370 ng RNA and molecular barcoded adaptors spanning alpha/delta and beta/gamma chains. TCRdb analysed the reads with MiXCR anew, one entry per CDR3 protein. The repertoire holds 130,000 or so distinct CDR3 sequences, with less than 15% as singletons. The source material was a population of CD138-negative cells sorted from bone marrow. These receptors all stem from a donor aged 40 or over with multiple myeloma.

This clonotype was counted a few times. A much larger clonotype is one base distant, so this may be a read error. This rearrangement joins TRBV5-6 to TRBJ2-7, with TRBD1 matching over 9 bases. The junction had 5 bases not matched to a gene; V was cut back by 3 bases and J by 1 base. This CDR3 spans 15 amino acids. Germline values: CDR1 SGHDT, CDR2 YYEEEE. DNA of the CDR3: TGTGCCAGCAGCTCCCGGGACAGGGTTTCCTACGAGCAGTACTTC. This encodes CASSSRDRVSYEQYF.

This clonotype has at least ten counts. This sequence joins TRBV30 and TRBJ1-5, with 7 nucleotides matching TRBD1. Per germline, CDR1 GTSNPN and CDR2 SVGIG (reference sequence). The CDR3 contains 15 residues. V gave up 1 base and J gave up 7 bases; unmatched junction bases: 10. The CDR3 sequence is CAWSARQGIGQPQHF. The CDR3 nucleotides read TGTGCCTGGAGTGCCCGACAGGGCATTGGGCAGCCCCAGCATTTT.

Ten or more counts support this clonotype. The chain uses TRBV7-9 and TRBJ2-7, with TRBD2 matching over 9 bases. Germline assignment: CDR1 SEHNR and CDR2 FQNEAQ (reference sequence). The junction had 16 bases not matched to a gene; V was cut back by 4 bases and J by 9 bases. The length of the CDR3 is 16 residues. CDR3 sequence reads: CASSSTGAGGGSGQYF. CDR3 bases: TGTGCCAGCAGCTCCACCGGAGCGGGAGGTGGTTCGGGGCAGTACTTC.

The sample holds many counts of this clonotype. The CDR3 here is CASSLTSGYNEQFF. CDR3 nucleotides: TGTGCCAGCAGCTTGACAAGCGGATACAATGAGCAGTTCTTC. This chain connects TRBV5-6 to TRBJ2-1; TRBD2 is a possible D gene (5 bases). The length of the CDR3 is 14 residues. CDR1 is SGHDT and CDR2 is YYEEEE in the germline V gene. The V gene lost 1 base and the J gene lost 4 bases, with 9 bases spanning the gap.

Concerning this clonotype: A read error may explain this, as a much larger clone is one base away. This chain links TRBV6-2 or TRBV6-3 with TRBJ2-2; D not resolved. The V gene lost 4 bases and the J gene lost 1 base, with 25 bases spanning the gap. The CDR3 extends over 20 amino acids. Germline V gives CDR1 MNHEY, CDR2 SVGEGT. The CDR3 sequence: CASSCSLYRTDLQNTGELFF. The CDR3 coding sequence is TGTGCCAGCAGTTGCTCGTTGTATAGGACGGACCTTCAGAACACCGGGGAGCTGTTTTTT.

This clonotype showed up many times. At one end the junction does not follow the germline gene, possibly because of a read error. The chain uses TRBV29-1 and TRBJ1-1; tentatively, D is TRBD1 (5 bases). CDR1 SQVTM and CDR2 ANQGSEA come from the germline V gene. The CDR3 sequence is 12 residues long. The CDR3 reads CSVQDGGSPGFF. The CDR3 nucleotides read TGCAGCGTTCAAGACGGGGGGTCCCCCGGTTTCTTT.

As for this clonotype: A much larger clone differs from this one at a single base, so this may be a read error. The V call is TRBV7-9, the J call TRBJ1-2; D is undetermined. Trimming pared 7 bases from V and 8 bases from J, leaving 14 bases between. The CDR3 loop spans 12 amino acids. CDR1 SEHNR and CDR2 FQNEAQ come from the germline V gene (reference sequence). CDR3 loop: CASTSWEGGYTF. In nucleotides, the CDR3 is TGTGCCAGCACTAGCTGGGAAGGCGGCTACACCTTC.

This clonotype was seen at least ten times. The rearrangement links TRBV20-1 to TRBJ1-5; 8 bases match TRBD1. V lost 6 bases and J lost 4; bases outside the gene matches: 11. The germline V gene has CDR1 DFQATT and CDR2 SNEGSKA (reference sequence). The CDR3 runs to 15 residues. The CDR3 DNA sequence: TGCAGTGCAACTTCAGGACAGGGCGGAAATCAGCCCCAGCATTTT. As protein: CSATSGQGGNQPQHF.

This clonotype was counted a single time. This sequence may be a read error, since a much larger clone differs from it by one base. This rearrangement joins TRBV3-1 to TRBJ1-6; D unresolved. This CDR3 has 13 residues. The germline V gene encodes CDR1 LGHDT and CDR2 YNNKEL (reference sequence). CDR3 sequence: CASSLRPNTEALF. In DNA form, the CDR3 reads TGTGCCAGCAGCCTCAGGCCGAACACTGAAGCTCTCTTT.

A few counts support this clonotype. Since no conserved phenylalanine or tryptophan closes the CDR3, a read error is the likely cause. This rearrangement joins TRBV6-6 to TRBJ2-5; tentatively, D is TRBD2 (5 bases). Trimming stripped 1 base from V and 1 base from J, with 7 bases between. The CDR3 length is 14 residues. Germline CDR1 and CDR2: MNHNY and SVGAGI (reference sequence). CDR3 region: CASSYYGVQETQYL. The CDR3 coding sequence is TGTGCCAGCAGTTACTACGGGGTCCAAGAGACCCAGTACCTC.

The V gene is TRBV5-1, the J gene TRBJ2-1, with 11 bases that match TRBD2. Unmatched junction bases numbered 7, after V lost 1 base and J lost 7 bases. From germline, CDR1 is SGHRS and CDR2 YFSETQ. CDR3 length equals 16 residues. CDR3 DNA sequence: TGCGCCAGCAGCTTGACACTAGCGGGAGTGCGGAATGAGCAGTTCTTC. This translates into CASSLTLAGVRNEQFF.

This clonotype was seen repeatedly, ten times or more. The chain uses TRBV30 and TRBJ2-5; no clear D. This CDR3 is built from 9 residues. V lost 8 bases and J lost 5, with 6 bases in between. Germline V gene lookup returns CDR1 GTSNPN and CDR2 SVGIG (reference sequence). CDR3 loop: CALGETQYF. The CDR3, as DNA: TGTGCCCTAGGGGAGACCCAGTACTTC.

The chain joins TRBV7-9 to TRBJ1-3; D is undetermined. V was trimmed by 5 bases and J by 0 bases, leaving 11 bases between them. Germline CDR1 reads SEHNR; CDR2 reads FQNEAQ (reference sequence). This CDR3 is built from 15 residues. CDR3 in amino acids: CASSQPRDSGNTIYF. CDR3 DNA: TGTGCCAGCAGCCAACCCCGGGACTCTGGAAACACCATATATTTT. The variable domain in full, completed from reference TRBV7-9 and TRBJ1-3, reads DTGVSQNPRHKITKRGQNVTFRCDPISEHNRLYWYRQTLGQGPEFLTYFQNEAQLEKSRLLSDRFSAERPKGSFSTLEIQRTEQGDSAMYLCASSQPRDSGNTIYFGEGSWLTVV.

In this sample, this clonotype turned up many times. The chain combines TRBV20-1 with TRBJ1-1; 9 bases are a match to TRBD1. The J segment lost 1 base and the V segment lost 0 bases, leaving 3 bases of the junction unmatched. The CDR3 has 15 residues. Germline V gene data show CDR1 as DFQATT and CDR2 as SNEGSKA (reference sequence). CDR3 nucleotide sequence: TGCAGTGCTAGAGATGTGACAGGGGGGAACACTGAAGCTTTCTTT. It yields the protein CSARDVTGGNTEAFF.

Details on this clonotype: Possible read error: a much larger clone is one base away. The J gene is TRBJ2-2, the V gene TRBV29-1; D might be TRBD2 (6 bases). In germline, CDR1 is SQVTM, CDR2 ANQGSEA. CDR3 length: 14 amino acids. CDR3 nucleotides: TGCGGCGTTGAGCCTAGCGCAAACACCGGGGAGCTGTTTTTT. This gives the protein CGVEPSANTGELFF.

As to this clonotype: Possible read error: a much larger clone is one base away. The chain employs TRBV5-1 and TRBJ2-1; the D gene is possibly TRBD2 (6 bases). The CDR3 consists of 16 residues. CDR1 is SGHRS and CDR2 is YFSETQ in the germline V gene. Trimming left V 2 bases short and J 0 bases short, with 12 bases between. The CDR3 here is CASSFLAFSSYNEQFF. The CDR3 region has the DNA TGCGCCAGCAGCTTTCTAGCGTTTAGCTCCTACAATGAGCAGTTCTTC.